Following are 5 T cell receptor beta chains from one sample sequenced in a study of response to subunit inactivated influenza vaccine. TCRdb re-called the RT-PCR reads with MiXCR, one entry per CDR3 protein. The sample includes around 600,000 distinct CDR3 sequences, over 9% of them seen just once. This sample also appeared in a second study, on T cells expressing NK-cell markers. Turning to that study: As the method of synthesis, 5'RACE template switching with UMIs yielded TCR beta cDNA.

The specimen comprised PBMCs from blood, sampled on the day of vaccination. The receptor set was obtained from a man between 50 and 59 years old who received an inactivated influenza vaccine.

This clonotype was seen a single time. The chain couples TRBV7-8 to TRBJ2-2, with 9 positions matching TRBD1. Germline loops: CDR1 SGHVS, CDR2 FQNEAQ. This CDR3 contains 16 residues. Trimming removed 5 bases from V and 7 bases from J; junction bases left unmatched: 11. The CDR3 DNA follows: TGTGCCAGCAGCCCCGAACAGGGGGCTAGAGGCGGGGAGCTGTTTTTT. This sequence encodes CASSPEQGARGGELFF.

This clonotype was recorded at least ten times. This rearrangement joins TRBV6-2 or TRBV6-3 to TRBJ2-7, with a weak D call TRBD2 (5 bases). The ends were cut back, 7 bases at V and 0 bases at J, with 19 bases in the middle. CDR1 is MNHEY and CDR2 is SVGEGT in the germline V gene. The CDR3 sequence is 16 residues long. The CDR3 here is CASNIGGFWSSYEQYF. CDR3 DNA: TGTGCCAGCAACATCGGAGGTTTTTGGAGCTCCTACGAGCAGTACTTC.

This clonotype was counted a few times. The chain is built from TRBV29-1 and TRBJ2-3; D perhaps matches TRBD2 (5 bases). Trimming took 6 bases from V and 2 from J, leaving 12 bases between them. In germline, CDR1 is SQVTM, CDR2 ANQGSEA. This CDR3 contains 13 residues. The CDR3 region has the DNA TGCAGCGTGCGAGCGGATGTCACAGATACGCAGTATTTT. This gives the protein CSVRADVTDTQYF.

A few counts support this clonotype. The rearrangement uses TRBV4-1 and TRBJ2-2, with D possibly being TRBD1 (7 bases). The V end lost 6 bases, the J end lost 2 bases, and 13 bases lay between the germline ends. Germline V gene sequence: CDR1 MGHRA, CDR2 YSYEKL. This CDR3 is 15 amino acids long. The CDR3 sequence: CASRQGTSNTGELFF. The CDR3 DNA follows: TGCGCCAGCAGACAGGGGACTTCCAACACCGGGGAGCTGTTTTTT.

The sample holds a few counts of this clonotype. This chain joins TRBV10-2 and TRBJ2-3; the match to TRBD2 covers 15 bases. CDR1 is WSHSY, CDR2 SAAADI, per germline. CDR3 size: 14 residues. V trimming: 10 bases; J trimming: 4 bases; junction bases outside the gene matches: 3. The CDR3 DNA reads TGCGCCACCGGGACTAGCGGGGGGTCAGATACGCAGTATTTT. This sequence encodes CATGTSGGSDTQYF.